Listed below are T cell receptor beta chains from one sample, sequenced in a study of cytomegalovirus exposure and HLA in healthy donors. Clones were sequenced by immunoSEQ multiplex PCR, and TCRdb holds only the in-frame ones, with some missing. The sample lists about 95,000 clones; 75% to 85% were seen once. Sequencing was done on a sample of PBMCs. All receptors come from a man in his thirties or forties in good health and CMV-seropositive. CDR3s include the opening cysteine and the closing phenylalanine or tryptophan. Fields, in order: J gene, V gene, D gene, clone size, CDR3 protein, CDR3 DNA. A D gene is named only where the DNA matches it firmly. Not all rows give a size; the values are once, few, many and, for expanded clones, a class.

TRBJ2-2 | TRBV7-2 | TRBD2 | NA | CASSLALGLAGGEGELFF | TGTGCCAGCAGCTTAGCGTTGGGACTAGCGGGAGGAGAAGGGGAGCTGTTTTTT
TRBJ1-2 | TRBV19 | NA | NA | CASSLQTANYGYTF | TGTGCCAGTAGTCTCCAGACAGCTAACTATGGCTACACCTTC
TRBJ2-7 | TRBV7-9 | TRBD2 | NA | CASSEYPKGLALTYEQYF | TGTGCCAGCAGCGAATACCCAAAGGGACTAGCGCTGACCTACGAGCAGTACTTC
TRBJ2-7 | TRBV6-1 | TRBD1 | NA | CASSVRDRSYEQYF | TGTGCCAGCAGTGTCCGGGACAGATCCTACGAGCAGTACTTC
TRBJ2-7 | TRBV5-1 | TRBD1 | NA | CASSLGPRDRGTSYEQYF | TGCGCCAGCAGCTTGGGTCCACGGGACAGGGGGACCTCCTACGAGCAGTACTTC
TRBJ2-2 | TRBV7-2 | NA | NA | CASSLFPPSAAGELFF | TGTGCCAGCAGCTTATTCCCCCCCTCAGCGGCCGGGGAGCTGTTTTTT
TRBJ2-5 | TRBV28 | TRBD2 | NA | CASTAGGPGKETQYF | TGTGCCAGCACGGCGGGAGGTCCGGGGAAAGAGACCCAGTACTTC
TRBJ2-1 | TRBV18 | TRBD2 | NA | CASSPQRETSSYNEQFF | TGTGCCAGCTCACCTCAGCGGGAGACGAGCTCCTACAATGAGCAGTTCTTC
TRBJ2-7 | TRBV11-2 | NA | few | CASSPSGVGEQYF | TGTGCCAGCAGTCCCTCGGGGGTAGGAGAGCAGTACTTC
TRBJ2-1 | TRBV6-6 | TRBD2 | once | CASSYSSGRFNEQFF | TGTGCCAGCAGTTACTCTAGCGGGAGGTTCAATGAGCAGTTCTTC
TRBJ1-6 | TRBV5-6 | TRBD1 | NA | CASSKGTGQGNSPLHF | TGTGCCAGCAGCAAGGGGACAGGGCAAGGTAATTCACCCCTCCACTTT
TRBJ2-5 | TRBV19 | TRBD2 | NA | CASSIGAGGLETQYF | TGTGCCAGTAGTATAGGAGCGGGAGGTCTAGAGACCCAGTACTTC
TRBJ1-1 | TRBV28 | NA | NA | CASSFRENTEAFF | TGTGCCAGCAGTTTCCGGGAGAACACTGAAGCTTTCTTT
TRBJ2-7 | TRBV4-3 | NA | NA | CASSQETDPPYEQYF | TGCGCCAGCAGCCAAGAGACAGACCCACCCTACGAGCAGTACTTC
TRBJ2-1 | TRBV6-5 | TRBD1 | NA | CASSSDRGQVREFF | TGTGCCAGCAGTTCTGACAGGGGGCAGGTTAGAGAATTCTTC
TRBJ2-2 | TRBV27 | NA | NA | CASSLRGGRELFF | TGTGCCAGCAGCCTGAGGGGCGGGAGGGAGCTGTTTTTT
TRBJ2-1 | TRBV5-1 | TRBD2 | NA | CASSLTAGGSPNEQFF | TGCGCCAGCAGCCTCACGGCCGGCGGGAGTCCGAATGAGCAGTTCTTC
TRBJ2-3 | TRBV28 | TRBD1 | once | CASSLVQGGTDTQYF | TGTGCCAGCAGTTTGGTACAGGGGGGCACAGATACGCAGTATTTT
TRBJ2-7 | TRBV6-1 | NA | NA | CASSEAIGAPYEQYF | TGTGCCAGCAGTGAAGCGATAGGGGCCCCCTACGAGCAGTACTTC
TRBJ1-1 | TRBV27 | NA | NA | CASSLGGNSVLNTEAFF | TGTGCCAGCAGTTTAGGGGGCAATTCCGTATTGAACACTGAAGCTTTCTTT
TRBJ2-5 | TRBV11-2 | NA | NA | CASSLDGSRGETQYF | TGTGCCAGCAGCTTAGATGGGTCTAGGGGGGAGACCCAGTACTTC
TRBJ1-3 | TRBV5-4 | NA | NA | CASSLRTGSGNTIYF | TGTGCCAGCAGCTTACGAACAGGCTCTGGAAACACCATATATTTT
TRBJ2-4 | TRBV2 | NA | few | CASRGGQLGAKNIQYF | TGTGCCAGCAGGGGGGGGCAGTTGGGAGCCAAAAACATTCAGTACTTC
TRBJ2-7 | TRBV28 | TRBD1 | NA | CASSLDRGRQEQYF | TGTGCCAGCAGTCTGGACAGGGGGCGGCAAGAGCAGTACTTC
TRBJ2-1 | TRBV9 | NA | few | CASSVEYRGGEQFF | TGTGCCAGCAGCGTAGAGTACAGGGGAGGTGAGCAGTTCTTC
TRBJ2-7 | TRBV7-2 | TRBD2 | NA | CASSLLAGGSYEQYF | TGTGCCAGCAGCTTACTAGCGGGAGGGTCCTACGAGCAGTACTTC
TRBJ1-2 | TRBV30 | NA | few | CAWTLSGAGFYGYTF | TGTGCCTGGACCCTGTCAGGGGCCGGGTTCTATGGCTACACCTTC
TRBJ2-4 | TRBV11-2 | NA | once | CASSLTRGLLHIQYF | TGTGCCAGCAGCTTAACGCGGGGGCTACTACACATTCAGTACTTC
TRBJ2-3 | TRBV7-7 | NA | NA | CASSFSGTYPSTDTQYF | TGTGCCAGCAGCTTTTCCGGGACATACCCTAGCACAGATACGCAGTATTTT
TRBJ1-5 | TRBV28 | TRBD1 | NA | CASSTQDRGNQPQHF | TGTGCCAGCAGCACCCAGGACAGGGGCAATCAGCCCCAGCATTTT
TRBJ1-5 | TRBV30 | NA | NA | CAWKGGSNQPQHF | TGTGCCTGGAAGGGGGGGAGCAATCAGCCCCAGCATTTT